The sequence of this TCR beta chain was determined in a study of T cell responses to AZD1222 COVID-19 vaccine. Produced via immunoSEQ multiplex PCR; TCRdb's table is partial and in-frame only. The data show some 130,000 clones, over 85% seen once. From germline, CDR1 is SGHKS and CDR2 YYEKEE (reference sequence). V dropped 2 bases and J dropped 1 base, with 12 bases sitting between them. The CDR3 is 15 amino acids. The chain is built from TRBV5-5 and TRBJ1-1, with TRBD1 as a possible D gene (5 bases). The TCR originated in an adult in good health. This sample comprised peripheral blood, obtained on day 0 of AZD1222 vaccination. The DNA for the CDR3 is TGTGCCAGCAGCTTCATTGGGACGGAGAACACTGAAGCTTTCTTT. As protein: CASSFIGTENTEAFF.